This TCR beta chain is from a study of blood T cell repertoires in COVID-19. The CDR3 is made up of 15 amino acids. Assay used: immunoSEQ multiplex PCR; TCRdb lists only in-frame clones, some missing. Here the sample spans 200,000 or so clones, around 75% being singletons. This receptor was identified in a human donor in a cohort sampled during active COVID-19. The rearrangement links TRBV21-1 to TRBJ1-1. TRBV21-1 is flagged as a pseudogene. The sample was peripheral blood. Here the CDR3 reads CASSKNGGENTEAFF. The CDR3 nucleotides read TGTGCCAGCAGCAAGAACGGGGGAGAGAACACTGAAGCTTTCTTT.